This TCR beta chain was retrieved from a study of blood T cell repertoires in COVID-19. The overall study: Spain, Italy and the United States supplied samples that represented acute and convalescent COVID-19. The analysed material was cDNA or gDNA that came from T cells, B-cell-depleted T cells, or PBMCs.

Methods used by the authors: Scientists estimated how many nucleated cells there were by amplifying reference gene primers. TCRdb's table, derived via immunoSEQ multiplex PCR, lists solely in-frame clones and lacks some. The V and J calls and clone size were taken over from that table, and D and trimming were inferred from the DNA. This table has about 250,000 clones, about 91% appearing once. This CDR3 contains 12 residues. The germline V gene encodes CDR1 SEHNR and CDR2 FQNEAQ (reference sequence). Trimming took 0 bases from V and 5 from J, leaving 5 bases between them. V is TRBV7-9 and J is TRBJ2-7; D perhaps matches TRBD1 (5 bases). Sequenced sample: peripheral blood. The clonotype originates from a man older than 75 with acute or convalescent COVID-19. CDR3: CASSLAGDEQYF. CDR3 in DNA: TGTGCCAGCAGCTTAGCAGGGGACGAGCAGTACTTC.